This is a list of T cell receptor beta chains from one sample in a study of blood T cell repertoires in COVID-19. Sequencing used immunoSEQ multiplex PCR; TCRdb keeps in-frame clones, though not all of them. The sample has 150,000 to 200,000 clones; around 89% are singletons. Sequencing was carried out using PBMCs or T cells enriched from blood (not recorded which). The receptor set was obtained from a woman aged 45-60 years who had recovered from COVID-19. Each CDR3 is given with its conserved first and last residue. A D gene is named only where the DNA matches it firmly. Expanded clones are given a class, and other clones once, few, many or no size at all.

j_call,clone_size,d_call,v_call,cdr3_aa,cdr3_nt
TRBJ1-1,NA,TRBD1,TRBV5-1,CASRAYEGQKNTEAFF,TGCGCCAGCAGGGCCTATGAGGGACAGAAGAACACTGAAGCTTTCTTT
TRBJ2-5,NA,TRBD2,TRBV15,CATSTRLAGGQETQYF,TGTGCCACCAGCACCCGACTAGCGGGGGGCCAAGAGACCCAGTACTTC
TRBJ2-1,NA,TRBD2,TRBV18,CASSPLTSGGRTVSKNEQFF,TGTGCCAGCTCACCCCTGACTAGCGGGGGGCGGACTGTTTCAAAAAATGAGCAGTTCTTC
TRBJ2-3,NA,NA,TRBV11-2,CASSFSTDTQYF,TGTGCCAGCAGCTTCTCCACAGATACGCAGTATTTT
TRBJ1-5,once,TRBD1,TRBV6-5,CASRGRGQRNQPQHF,TGTGCCAGCAGGGGAAGGGGACAGCGCAATCAGCCCCAGCATTTT
TRBJ1-2,NA,NA,TRBV2,CASPPARGDYGYTF,TGTGCCAGCCCGCCGGCGCGGGGAGACTATGGCTACACCTTC
TRBJ2-7,NA,NA,TRBV11-3,CASSLGGDGYEQYF,TGTGCCAGCAGCTTAGGGGGGGATGGCTACGAGCAGTACTTC
TRBJ2-5,NA,NA,TRBV19,CASSIRTVSQETQYF,TGTGCCAGTAGTATAAGGACAGTCAGCCAAGAGACCCAGTACTTC
TRBJ1-1,few,TRBD1,TRBV18,CASSPRTGLNTEAFF,TGTGCCAGCTCACCACGGACAGGTCTAAACACTGAAGCTTTCTTT
TRBJ1-4,once,NA,TRBV5-3,CARSLRRGMEEKLFF,TGTGCCAGAAGCCTCAGGAGGGGAATGGAGGAAAAACTGTTTTTT
TRBJ1-2,NA,NA,TRBV19,CASSIVGGGYTF,TGTGCCAGTAGTATAGTGGGAGGGGGCTACACCTTC
TRBJ2-2,NA,NA,TRBV5-1,CASRTVDTGELFF,TGCGCCAGTAGGACAGTAGACACCGGGGAGCTGTTTTTT
TRBJ1-1,NA,NA,TRBV19,CASGSGGSPNTEAFF,TGTGCCAGTGGGAGCGGGGGCAGCCCGAACACTGAAGCTTTCTTT
TRBJ2-1,once,NA,TRBV5-1,CASSLAVSGEQFF,TGCGCCAGCAGCTTGGCCGTTTCGGGGGAACAGTTCTTC
TRBJ1-5,NA,NA,TRBV7-6,CASSSKRGRNQPQHF,TGTGCCAGCAGCAGTAAGCGGGGTCGAAATCAGCCCCAGCATTTT
TRBJ1-2,NA,TRBD1,TRBV2,CASSLIVAGGNGYTF,TGTGCCAGCAGCCTGATTGTGGCAGGGGGCAATGGCTACACCTTC
TRBJ2-7,NA,NA,TRBV27,CASSQGGYEQYF,TGTGCCAGCAGCCAAGGGGGCTACGAGCAGTACTTC
TRBJ1-6,NA,NA,TRBV19,CASSIRGRSPLHF,TGTGCCAGTAGTATAAGGGGCCGATCACCCCTCCACTTT
TRBJ1-1,NA,NA,TRBV7-2,CASSRSFSEAFF,TGTGCCAGCAGCCGCTCGTTTTCGGAGGCTTTCTTT
TRBJ1-2,NA,NA,TRBV6-4,CASSPGMQNYGYTF,TGTGCCAGCAGTCCCGGGATGCAGAACTATGGCTACACCTTC
TRBJ1-6,NA,NA,TRBV5-6,CASSRSQVLSYNSPLHF,TGTGCCAGCAGCAGGTCACAGGTTCTGTCCTATAATTCACCCCTCCACTTT
TRBJ2-3,NA,TRBD2,TRBV19,CASRGGGHTDTQYF,TGTGCCAGTAGGGGCGGGGGGCACACAGATACGCAGTATTTT
TRBJ1-2,once,NA,TRBV19,CASSIEGSGYGYTF,TGTGCCAGTAGTATAGAGGGAAGCGGCTATGGCTACACCTTC
TRBJ1-3,few,TRBD1,TRBV7-9,CASSVPKGGKDGNTIYF,TGTGCCAGCAGCGTCCCAAAAGGGGGCAAGGACGGAAACACCATATATTTT
TRBJ1-1,NA,NA,TRBV10-3,CATGEAGNTEAFF,TGTGCCACAGGAGAAGCGGGGAACACTGAAGCTTTCTTT
TRBJ2-7,NA,TRBD2,TRBV7-9,CASSLVAGATYEQYF,TGTGCCAGCAGCTTAGTAGCGGGGGCTACCTACGAGCAGTACTTC
TRBJ2-7,NA,NA,TRBV2,CASSVGQNSEQYF,TGTGCCAGCAGCGTGGGACAAAACTCCGAGCAGTACTTC
TRBJ2-3,NA,TRBD2,TRBV24-1,CATSGGRLAGILTDTQYF,TGTGCCACCAGTGGAGGTCGACTAGCGGGGATACTCACAGATACGCAGTATTTT
TRBJ2-6,NA,TRBD1,TRBV2,CASRDQRTGPLPILTF,TGTGCCAGCAGGGACCAACGGACAGGTCCCCTCCCGATCCTGACTTTC
TRBJ2-3,NA,TRBD2,TRBV2,CASSEPQLASSTDTQYF,TGTGCCAGCAGTGAACCCCAACTAGCGAGCAGCACAGATACGCAGTATTTT
TRBJ1-2,NA,TRBD1,TRBV11-3,CASSLNMDRGREGHYGYTF,TGTGCCAGCAGCTTAAACATGGACAGGGGGCGAGAGGGGCACTATGGCTACACCTTC
TRBJ1-5,NA,NA,TRBV6-2/TRBV6-3,CASSYVGASNQPQHF,TGTGCCAGCAGTTACGTTGGGGCTAGCAATCAGCCCCAGCATTTT
TRBJ2-1,NA,TRBD2,TRBV9,CASSVGSGGQFEQFF,TGTGCCAGCAGCGTAGGGTCGGGGGGGCAGTTTGAGCAGTTCTTC
TRBJ1-1,once,NA,TRBV7-2,CASSLVPATTQAFF,TGTGCCAGCAGCTTAGTCCCCGCCACAACACAAGCTTTCTTT
TRBJ1-2,NA,NA,TRBV19,CASSIDQVGPAGYTF,TGTGCCAGTAGTATAGATCAGGTGGGGCCGGCGGGCTACACCTTC
TRBJ2-3,NA,NA,TRBV5-1,CASSDPGTVTDTQYF,TGCGCCAGCAGCGATCCGGGAACGGTAACAGATACGCAGTATTTT
TRBJ2-1,NA,TRBD2,TRBV6-2/TRBV6-3,CASSRAPAGGFYNEQFF,TGTGCCAGCAGTAGGGCGCCAGCGGGGGGCTTCTACAATGAGCAGTTCTTC
TRBJ2-5,NA,TRBD2,TRBV18,CASSPSSGGETQYF,TGTGCCAGCTCACCTTCTAGCGGGGGGGAGACCCAGTACTTC
TRBJ1-3,NA,NA,TRBV18,CASSPVSGNTGNTIYF,TGTGCCAGCTCACCAGTCTCAGGGAACACTGGAAACACCATATATTTT
TRBJ1-5,NA,NA,TRBV11-2,CASSFFPRGIKEPQHF,TGTGCCAGCAGCTTCTTTCCCAGGGGCATAAAGGAGCCCCAGCATTTT
TRBJ1-5,NA,NA,TRBV30,CAWRDSGSPQPQHF,TGTGCCTGGAGAGATTCAGGGTCCCCTCAGCCCCAGCATTTT
TRBJ2-5,NA,TRBD2,TRBV3-1/TRBV3-2,CASSPLERGAGLGPQYF,TGTGCCAGCAGCCCTCTGGAGCGGGGGGCGGGTTTGGGGCCCCAGTACTTC
TRBJ2-3,NA,TRBD2,TRBV19,CASTPGGGPTDTQYF,TGTGCCAGTACCCCGGGGGGGGGTCCCACAGATACGCAGTATTTT
TRBJ2-7,NA,NA,TRBV7-3,CASSPSTASYYEQYF,TGTGCCAGCAGCCCCTCGACAGCTTCTTACTACGAGCAGTACTTC
TRBJ1-5,NA,NA,TRBV7-2,CASSYYSSNQPQHF,TGTGCCAGCAGCTATTATAGTAGCAATCAGCCCCAGCATTTT
TRBJ2-1,NA,NA,TRBV15,CATSSGPGGARNEQFF,TGTGCCACCAGCAGCGGCCCCGGCGGAGCGCGCAATGAGCAGTTCTTC
TRBJ1-5,NA,NA,TRBV2,CASSTDTGNQPQHF,TGTGCCAGCAGTACGGACACGGGCAATCAGCCCCAGCATTTT
TRBJ2-4,NA,TRBD2,TRBV19,CASSTPPGLGKNIQYF,TGTGCCAGTAGCACCCCGCCGGGACTAGGAAAAAACATTCAGTACTTC
TRBJ2-7,NA,NA,TRBV27,CASSPQGLPLGEQYF,TGTGCCAGCAGTCCCCAGGGACTCCCCCTGGGGGAGCAGTACTTC
TRBJ1-4,NA,NA,TRBV30,CAWAPAGNEKLFF,TGTGCCTGGGCCCCCGCAGGGAACGAAAAACTGTTTTTT
TRBJ1-1,NA,TRBD1,TRBV4-1,CASSQLPGGWDTEAFF,TGCGCCAGCAGCCAATTACCAGGGGGCTGGGACACTGAAGCTTTCTTT
TRBJ2-3,NA,NA,TRBV24-1,CATQVRDTQYF,TGTGCCACCCAGGTTCGAGATACGCAGTATTTT